The next 32 T cell receptor beta chains were all read from a single sample in a study of cytomegalovirus exposure and HLA in healthy donors. It was with 60 Vbeta and 13 Jbeta primers that the PCR ran. Method: immunoSEQ multiplex PCR; TCRdb's copy keeps in-frame clones and lacks some. The sample's table shows 130,000 to 150,000 clones. The material sequenced was PBMCs. The receptors were sampled from a male donor in good health and CMV-seronegative.

The rearrangement links TRBV7-9 to TRBJ1-2; TRBD1 is a possible D gene (5 bases). V gave up 5 bases and J gave up 12 bases, with 16 bases separating them. The germline gives CDR1 SEHNR, CDR2 FQNEAQ (reference sequence). This CDR3 is built from 12 residues. CDR3 coding DNA: TGTGCCAGCAGCCCACACGACAGTCCTCACACCTTC. Its translation: CASSPHDSPHTF.

The chain combines TRBV19 with TRBJ1-2, with TRBD1 identical over 8 bases. The germline gives CDR1 LNHDA, CDR2 SQIVND (reference sequence). With 7 bases clipped from V and 0 bases from J, the junction kept 10 bases outside the gene matches. This CDR3 is 16 amino acids long. CDR3 in DNA: TGTGCCAGTACCGTTACCGGGACAGGATCTAACTATGGCTACACCTTC. This gives the protein CASTVTGTGSNYGYTF.

The rearrangement links TRBV20-1 to TRBJ2-5; no definite D call. Germline assignment: CDR1 DFQATT and CDR2 SNEGSKA (reference sequence). The germline V and J ends were trimmed by 5 bases and 7 bases, with 8 bases remaining between them. This CDR3 has 10 residues. The CDR3 sequence is CSAYGGTQYF. The CDR3 coding sequence is TGCAGTGCTTACGGTGGGACCCAGTACTTC.

The chain is built from TRBV7-9 and TRBJ2-3; the D gene is possibly TRBD1 (6 bases). The CDR3 covers 16 residues. Looked up from germline, CDR1 is SEHNR and CDR2 is FQNEAQ (reference sequence). Trimming took off 5 bases at V and 1 base at J, with 16 bases between the two ends. The CDR3 DNA reads as TGTGCCAGCAGCGCATTGGACAGTGAGGGCACAGATACGCAGTATTTT. Translation gives CASSALDSEGTDTQYF. Filled out from reference TRBV7-9 and TRBJ2-3, the complete variable domain reads DTGVSQNPRHKITKRGQNVTFRCDPISEHNRLYWYRQTLGQGPEFLTYFQNEAQLEKSRLLSDRFSAERPKGSFSTLEIQRTEQGDSAMYLCASSALDSEGTDTQYFGPGTRLTVL.

This clone counts as medium-sized by frequency. The V call is TRBV7-6, the J call TRBJ1-4; TRBD1 might be the D (6 bases). This CDR3 region has 14 residues. Per germline, CDR1 SGHVS and CDR2 FNYEAQ. Deletions cut 5 bases from V and 6 bases from J, with 13 bases between. DNA of the CDR3: TGTGCCAGCAGCAAAGAGGGGGGGGATGAAAAACTGTTTTTT. Protein sequence: CASSKEGGDEKLFF.

The chain has TRBV5-1 and TRBJ2-3; 7 positions match TRBD2. The CDR3 consists of 12 residues. The trim removed 2 bases at V and 13 bases at J, leaving 7 bases unmatched. The germline V gene has CDR1 SGHRS and CDR2 YFSETQ. CDR3 amino acids: CASSLSGGRKYF. CDR3 DNA: TGCGCCAGCAGCTTATCTGGCGGGAGAAAGTATTTT.

This chain joins TRBV6-5 and TRBJ1-5, with D possibly TRBD1 on 6 matching bases. Trimming took off 5 bases at V and 7 bases at J, with 15 bases between the two ends. The CDR3 loop spans 14 amino acids. Germline V gives CDR1 MNHEY, CDR2 SVGAGI. For the CDR3, the DNA is TGTGCCAGCAGTAACAGGGAAGGGAACCAGCCCCAGCATTTT. This translates into CASSNREGNQPQHF.

The V gene is TRBV7-8, the J gene TRBJ2-7; a possible D gene is TRBD1 (6 bases). CDR1 and CDR2 from the germline V gene are SGHVS and FQNEAQ. CDR3 size: 14 residues. Between the trimmed V and J ends, which lost 10 bases and 0 bases, there was a span of 16 bases. The chain's CDR3 is CATSRGGSSYEQYF. CDR3 coding DNA: TGTGCCACCTCTAGAGGGGGTAGCTCCTACGAGCAGTACTTC.

The V and J genes are TRBV5-4 and TRBJ2-7, with TRBD1 matching over 10 bases. Germline values: CDR1 SGHNT, CDR2 YYREEE (reference sequence). This CDR3 is built from 16 residues. With V trimmed by 4 bases and J by 0 bases, 7 bases remained unmatched. The CDR3 nucleotides read TGTGCCAGCAGCAAACCGGGACAGGGGAGCTCCTACGAGCAGTACTTC. Its protein product is CASSKPGQGSSYEQYF.

This chain joins TRBV6-6 and TRBJ2-7, with 7 bases that match TRBD1. The V and J ends lost 0 bases and 3 bases, in that order; junction bases with no gene match: 8. The CDR3 has 16 residues. Germline V gene sequence: CDR1 MNHNY, CDR2 SVGAGI (reference sequence). The CDR3 region is CASSYSKRDSFYEQYF. CDR3 bases: TGTGCCAGCAGTTACTCGAAAAGGGACAGTTTCTACGAGCAGTACTTC.

This sequence joins TRBV28 and TRBJ2-5; no firm D call. CDR3 length: 17 amino acids. The V and J ends lost 1 base and 0 bases respectively, with 15 bases between them. The germline gives CDR1 MDHEN, CDR2 SYDVKM. The CDR3 loop reads CASSLYPLLFHQETQYF. For the CDR3, the DNA is TGTGCCAGCAGTTTATATCCCCTGCTATTCCACCAAGAGACCCAGTACTTC.

The chain combines TRBV30 with TRBJ1-3; a weak D match, TRBD1 (6 bases). V gave up 3 bases and J gave up 7 bases, with 16 bases separating them. This CDR3 comprises 14 residues. Germline V CDR1 and CDR2: GTSNPN, SVGIG (reference sequence). The CDR3 loop reads CAWSPGVRGNTIYF. The CDR3 region has the DNA TGTGCCTGGAGCCCAGGGGTACGGGGCAACACCATATATTTT.

The chain has TRBV19 and TRBJ1-2; TRBD1 matches 7 bases. J was trimmed by 6 bases and V by 8 bases; bases with no gene match: 0. The CDR3 sequence is 10 residues long. Germline V lookup: CDR1 LNHDA, CDR2 SQIVND (reference sequence). The CDR3 DNA sequence: TGTGCCAGTGGGACAGATGGCTACACCTTC. Amino acids: CASGTDGYTF. Based on the CDR3 plus reference TRBV19 and TRBJ1-2, the full variable domain is DGGITQSPKYLFRKEGQNVTLSCEQNLNHDAMYWYRQDPGQGLRLIYYSQIVNDFQKGDIAEGYSVSREKKESFPLTVTSAQKNPTAFYLCASGTDGYTFGSGTRLTVV.

The chain uses TRBV7-9 and TRBJ1-2, with TRBD1 matching over 7 bases. Trimming cost V 1 base and J 6 bases; bases outside gene matches: 20. Germline assignment: CDR1 SEHNR and CDR2 FQNEAQ (reference sequence). CDR3 size: 19 residues. The CDR3, as DNA: TGTGCCAGCAGCTTAGGCGGACAGGTTAATTCTTTTGGTCCACATGGCTACACCTTC. Translation: CASSLGGQVNSFGPHGYTF. The whole variable domain, remainder taken from reference TRBV7-9 and TRBJ1-2, is DTGVSQNPRHKITKRGQNVTFRCDPISEHNRLYWYRQTLGQGPEFLTYFQNEAQLEKSRLLSDRFSAERPKGSFSTLEIQRTEQGDSAMYLCASSLGGQVNSFGPHGYTFGSGTRLTVV.

The CDR3 bases are TGTGCCAGCAGCACAAATCAGCCCCAGCATTTT. Protein: CASSTNQPQHF. The chain couples TRBV28 to TRBJ1-5; D not certain. The CDR3 sequence is 11 residues long. Per the germline V gene, CDR1 is MDHEN and CDR2 is SYDVKM. V gave up 6 bases and J gave up 4 bases, with 4 bases separating them.

V gene TRBV4-1 combines with J gene TRBJ2-1; 10 bases agree with TRBD2. V lost 4 bases to trimming and J lost 7 bases; unmatched junction nucleotides: 13. This CDR3 region has 17 residues. Per germline, CDR1 MGHRA and CDR2 YSYEKL. As DNA, the CDR3 is TGCGCCAGCAGCCCCATGGGCCTAGCGGGAGTTCTGAATGAGCAGTTCTTC. Protein product: CASSPMGLAGVLNEQFF.

Comment on this clone: Other DNA sequences from this sample encode an identical CDR3 as well. The rearrangement joins TRBV6-1 to TRBJ2-7, with unresolved D. Trimming shortened V by 4 bases and J by 2 bases, and 9 bases separated the two germline ends. This CDR3 region has 13 residues. Germline V gives CDR1 MNHNS, CDR2 SASEGT. CDR3 residues: CASSGVRAYEQYF. The DNA of the CDR3 is TGTGCCAGCAGTGGTGTCCGAGCCTACGAGCAGTACTTC.

The chain carries TRBV18 and TRBJ2-2; 13 bases map to TRBD2. Germline CDR1 reads KGHSH; CDR2 reads LQKENI. The CDR3 has 17 amino acids. J gave up 2 bases and V 2 bases, and 2 bases lay outside the gene matches. The CDR3 loop reads CASSPWTSGSNTGELFF. CDR3 sequence (DNA): TGTGCCAGCTCACCATGGACTAGCGGGAGCAACACCGGGGAGCTGTTTTTT.

V gene TRBV4-2 combines with J gene TRBJ2-1; the match to TRBD2 covers 12 bases. The CDR3 has 18 amino acids. J was trimmed by 4 bases and V by 1 base; bases with no gene match: 8. In germline, CDR1 is LGHNA, CDR2 YNFKEQ. The CDR3 is CASSQGLAGAGIYNEQFF. DNA of the CDR3: TGTGCCAGCAGCCAAGGACTAGCGGGGGCCGGGATTTACAATGAGCAGTTCTTC.

CDR3 sequence: CASSTLWEWSTEAFF. As DNA, the CDR3 is TGTGCCAGCAGCACGCTCTGGGAGTGGAGCACTGAAGCTTTCTTT. V is TRBV7-8 and J is TRBJ1-1; D not certain. Germline-derived CDR1 and CDR2 are SGHVS and FQNEAQ. V was pared by 5 bases and J by 4 bases, with 17 bases between. This CDR3 region has 15 residues.

The chain joins TRBV14 to TRBJ2-7; 7 nucleotides agree with TRBD1. CDR3 length equals 13 residues. The V gene end was trimmed by 5 bases and the J gene end by 4 bases; junction bases not matched to a gene: 5. CDR1 is SGHDN, CDR2 FVKESK, per germline. The CDR3 DNA reads TGTGCCAGCAGCTTCAGGGGGAGATACGAGCAGTACTTC. Translating it yields CASSFRGRYEQYF.

V and J are TRBV19 and TRBJ1-5; D remains ambiguous. Germline V gene data show CDR1 as LNHDA and CDR2 as SQIVND (reference sequence). V dropped 6 bases and J dropped 10 bases, with 10 bases sitting between them. This CDR3 has 11 residues. The CDR3 sequence is CASSPVTPQHF. The DNA of the CDR3 is TGTGCCAGTAGCCCCGTCACTCCCCAGCATTTT.

The chain links TRBV7-9 to TRBJ1-4, with unresolved D. This CDR3 contains 14 residues. Trimming left V 3 bases short and J 0 bases short, with 5 bases between. Germline CDR1 is SEHNR and CDR2 is FQNEAQ (reference sequence). The CDR3 loop is CASSFSATNEKLFF. Here the CDR3 DNA reads TGTGCCAGCAGCTTCAGCGCAACTAATGAAAAACTGTTTTTT.

This chain joins TRBV6-5 and TRBJ2-5; a possible D gene is TRBD2 (6 bases). The J call may be in error: the DNA end matches TRBJ2-7 better. The CDR3 consists of 13 residues. In germline, CDR1 is MNHEY, CDR2 SVGAGI. CDR3 coding DNA: TGTGCCAGCAGTTACCGGGGGTCCTACGAGCAGTACTTC. Translated, it gives CASSYRGSYEQYF.

The gene calls are TRBV28 and TRBJ1-1; D gene unclear. With 6 bases removed from V and 7 bases from J, the gap between germline ends came to 15 bases. Germline V gives CDR1 MDHEN, CDR2 SYDVKM. There are 13 residues in the CDR3. CDR3 in amino acids: CASSVAAPGEAFF. The CDR3 coding sequence is TGTGCCAGCAGCGTCGCGGCTCCGGGTGAAGCTTTCTTT.

V and J are TRBV28 and TRBJ2-5; perhaps TRBD1 as D (5 bases). The J call may be mistaken, given a closer DNA end match to TRBJ2-7. The CDR3 has 13 residues. Germline V gene data show CDR1 as MDHEN and CDR2 as SYDVKM. The CDR3 region is CASRIDSSYEQYF. The CDR3 nucleotides are TGTGCCAGCAGGATTGACAGCTCCTACGAGCAGTACTTC.

The chain combines TRBV10-1 with TRBJ2-3; 11 bases map to TRBD2. The CDR3 runs to 14 residues. V shed 5 bases and J 6 bases; nucleotides not matched to a gene: 4. The V gene's germline CDR1 is WNHNN and CDR2 SYGVQD (reference sequence). CDR3: CASSRLAGRDTQYF. In DNA form, the CDR3 reads TGCGCCAGCAGTCGACTAGCGGGAAGGGATACGCAGTATTTT.

Details on this clone: The sample has other DNA sequences that encode this CDR3 too. The gene calls are TRBV5-1 and TRBJ2-7, with a tentative D call TRBD1 (5 bases). This CDR3 contains 13 residues. Trimming left V 4 bases short and J 2 bases short, with 10 bases between. CDR1 and CDR2 from the germline V gene are SGHRS and YFSETQ. The CDR3 coding sequence is TGCGCCAGCAGCCGTGACAGTCCCTACGAGCAGTACTTC. Its protein product is CASSRDSPYEQYF.

V is TRBV29-1 and J is TRBJ2-1; D gene unclear. Trimming shortened V by 3 bases and J by 5 bases, and 11 bases separated the two germline ends. The V gene's germline CDR1 is SQVTM and CDR2 ANQGSEA. This CDR3 comprises 13 residues. CDR3 region: CSVDSPSDNEQFF. As DNA, the CDR3 is TGCAGCGTTGACTCCCCGAGTGACAATGAGCAGTTCTTC.

J is TRBJ2-7 and V is TRBV6-4, with 13 bases aligning to TRBD2. The ends lost 6 bases at V and 5 bases at J; junction bases unmatched: 7. The CDR3 length is 15 residues. Germline V gene sequence: CDR1 MRHNA, CDR2 SNTAGT. The chain's CDR3 is CASSPGTSGINEQYF. CDR3 in DNA: TGTGCCAGCAGCCCCGGGACTAGCGGGATCAACGAGCAGTACTTC.

V is TRBV9 and J is TRBJ2-3; D remains ambiguous. The length of the CDR3 is 15 residues. Trimming pared 1 base from V and 1 base from J, leaving 10 bases between. CDR1 is SGDLS and CDR2 is YYNGEE in the germline V gene. This CDR3 reads CASSVWSGGTDTQYF. In nucleotides, the CDR3 is TGTGCCAGCAGCGTATGGAGTGGTGGCACAGATACGCAGTATTTT.

This chain links TRBV6-5 with TRBJ1-5; D not resolved. Deletions cut 5 bases from V and 1 base from J, with 9 bases between. The CDR3 totals 14 residues. CDR1 and CDR2 (germline): MNHEY, SVGAGI. The CDR3 here is CASSPGLSNQPQHF. CDR3 DNA: TGTGCCAGCAGTCCAGGATTGAGCAATCAGCCCCAGCATTTT.